This T cell receptor beta chain originates from a study of post-analysis software for immune sequencing data. About the study: Several disease courses (relapsing-remitting, secondary progressive and progressive-relapsing) of multiple sclerosis were included. Findings and caveats of the study: The five TRBV segments detected at higher frequency in patients than in controls included TRBV5-6, TRBV5-1 and TRBV20-1.

Built from TCR beta cDNA, the libraries had unique molecular identifiers in them. TCRdb re-called the PCR reads through MiXCR, storing one row per CDR3 protein. Among more than 500,000 distinct CDR3 sequences, 30% to 40% were seen once, and the ten largest hold 5% to 6%. There are a few counts of this clonotype. Its target is not known. Germline V gene sequence: CDR1 LGHDT, CDR2 YNNKEL (reference sequence). V lost 1 base and J lost 5; bases outside the gene matches: 9. The CDR3 contains 16 residues. The sample was blood. The receptor was isolated from a girl younger than 18 with multiple sclerosis. J is TRBJ2-5 and V is TRBV3-1; TRBD2 matches at 8 bases. CDR3 coding DNA: TGTGCCAGCAGCCAAGCGCCGGGACTAGGGGCGGAGACCCAGTACTTC. Its translation is CASSQAPGLGAETQYF.